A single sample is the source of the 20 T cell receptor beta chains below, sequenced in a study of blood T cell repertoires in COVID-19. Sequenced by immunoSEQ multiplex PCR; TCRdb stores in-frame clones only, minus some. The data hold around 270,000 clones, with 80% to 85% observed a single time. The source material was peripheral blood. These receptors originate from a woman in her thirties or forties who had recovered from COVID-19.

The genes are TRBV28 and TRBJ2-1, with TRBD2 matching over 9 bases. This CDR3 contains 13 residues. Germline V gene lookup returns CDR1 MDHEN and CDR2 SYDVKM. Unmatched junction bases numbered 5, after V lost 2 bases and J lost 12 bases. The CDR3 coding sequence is TGTGCCAGCAGTTTAGGGAGCGGGGGGCCGCAGTTCTTC. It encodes CASSLGSGGPQFF.

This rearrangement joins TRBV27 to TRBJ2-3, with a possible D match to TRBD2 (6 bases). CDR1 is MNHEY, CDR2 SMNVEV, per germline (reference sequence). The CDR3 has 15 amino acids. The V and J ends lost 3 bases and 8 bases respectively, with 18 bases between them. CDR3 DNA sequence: TGTGCCAGCAGTTTCGGGGGACGGCGGTCGGGTACGCAGTATTTT. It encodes CASSFGGRRSGTQYF.

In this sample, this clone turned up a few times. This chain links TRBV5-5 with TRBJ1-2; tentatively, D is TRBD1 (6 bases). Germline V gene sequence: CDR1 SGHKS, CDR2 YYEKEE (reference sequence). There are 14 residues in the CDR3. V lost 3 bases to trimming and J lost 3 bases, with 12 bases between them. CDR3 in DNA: TGTGCCAGCAGCTCAATACAGGGAGACTATGGCTACACCTTC. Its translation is CASSSIQGDYGYTF. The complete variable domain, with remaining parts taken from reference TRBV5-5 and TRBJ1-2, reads DAGVTQSPTHLIKTRGQQVTLRCSPISGHKSVSWYQQVLGQGPQFIFQYYEKEERGRGNFPDRFSARQFPNYSSELNVNALLLGDSALYLCASSSIQGDYGYTFGSGTRLTVV.

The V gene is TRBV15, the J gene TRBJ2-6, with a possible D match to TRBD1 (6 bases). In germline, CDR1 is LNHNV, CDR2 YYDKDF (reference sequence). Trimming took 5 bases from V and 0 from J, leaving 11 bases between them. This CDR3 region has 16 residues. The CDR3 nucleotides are TGTGCCACCAGCCCCCGGACAGTCTCTGGGGCCAACGTCCTGACTTTC. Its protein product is CATSPRTVSGANVLTF.

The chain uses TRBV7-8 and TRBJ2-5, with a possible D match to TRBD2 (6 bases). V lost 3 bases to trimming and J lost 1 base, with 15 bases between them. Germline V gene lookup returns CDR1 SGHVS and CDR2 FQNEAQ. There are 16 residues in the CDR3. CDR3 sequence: CASSFRGRSTQETQYF. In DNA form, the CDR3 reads TGTGCCAGCAGCTTTCGGGGGAGGAGTACCCAAGAGACCCAGTACTTC.

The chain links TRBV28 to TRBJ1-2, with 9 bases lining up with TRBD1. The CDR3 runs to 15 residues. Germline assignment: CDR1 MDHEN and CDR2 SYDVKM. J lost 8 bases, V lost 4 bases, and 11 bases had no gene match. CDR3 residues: CASSSVQGAPQGYTF. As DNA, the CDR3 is TGTGCCAGCAGTTCGGTACAGGGGGCGCCACAGGGCTACACCTTC.

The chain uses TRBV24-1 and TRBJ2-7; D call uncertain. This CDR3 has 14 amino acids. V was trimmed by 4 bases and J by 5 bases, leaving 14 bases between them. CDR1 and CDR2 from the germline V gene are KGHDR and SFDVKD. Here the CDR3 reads CATSDPRSTHEQYF. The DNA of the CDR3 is TGTGCCACCAGTGACCCGAGGAGCACCCACGAGCAGTACTTC.

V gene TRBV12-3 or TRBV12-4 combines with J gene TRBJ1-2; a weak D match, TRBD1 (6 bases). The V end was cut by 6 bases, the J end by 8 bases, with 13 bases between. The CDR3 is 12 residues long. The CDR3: CASRSQGNGYTF. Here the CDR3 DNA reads TGTGCCAGCAGGTCGCAGGGGAACGGCTACACCTTC.

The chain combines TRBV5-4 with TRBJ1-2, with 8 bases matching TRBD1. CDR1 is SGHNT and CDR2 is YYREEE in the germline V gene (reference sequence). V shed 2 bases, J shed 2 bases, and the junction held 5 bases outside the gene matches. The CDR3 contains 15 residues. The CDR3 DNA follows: TGTGCCAGCAGCTTCGGACAGGGAGTCAACTATGGCTACACCTTC. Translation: CASSFGQGVNYGYTF.

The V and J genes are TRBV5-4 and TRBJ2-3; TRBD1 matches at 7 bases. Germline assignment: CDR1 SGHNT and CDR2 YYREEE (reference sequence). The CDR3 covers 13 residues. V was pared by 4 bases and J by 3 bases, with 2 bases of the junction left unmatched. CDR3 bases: TGTGCCAGCAGCAAGGACAGGACAGATACGCAGTATTTT. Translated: CASSKDRTDTQYF.

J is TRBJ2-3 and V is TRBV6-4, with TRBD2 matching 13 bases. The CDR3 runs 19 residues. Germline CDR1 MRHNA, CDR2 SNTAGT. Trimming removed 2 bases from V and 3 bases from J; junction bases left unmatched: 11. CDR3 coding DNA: TGTGCCAGCAGTGACAGGCGACTAGCGGGGGGACTCGGGACAGATACGCAGTATTTT. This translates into CASSDRRLAGGLGTDTQYF.

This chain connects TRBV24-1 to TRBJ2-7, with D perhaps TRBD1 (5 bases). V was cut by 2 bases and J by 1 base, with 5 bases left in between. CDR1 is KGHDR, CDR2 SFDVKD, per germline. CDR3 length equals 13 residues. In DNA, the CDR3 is TGTGCCACCAGTGATTACAGGTCCTACGAGCAGTACTTC. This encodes CATSDYRSYEQYF.

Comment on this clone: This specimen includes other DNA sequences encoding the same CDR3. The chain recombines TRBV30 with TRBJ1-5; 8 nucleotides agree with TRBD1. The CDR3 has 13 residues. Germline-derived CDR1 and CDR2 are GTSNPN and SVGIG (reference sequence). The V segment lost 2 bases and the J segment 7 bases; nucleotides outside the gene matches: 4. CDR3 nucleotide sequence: TGTGCCTGGAGTAGACAGGGGAACCAGCCCCAGCATTTT. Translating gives CAWSRQGNQPQHF.

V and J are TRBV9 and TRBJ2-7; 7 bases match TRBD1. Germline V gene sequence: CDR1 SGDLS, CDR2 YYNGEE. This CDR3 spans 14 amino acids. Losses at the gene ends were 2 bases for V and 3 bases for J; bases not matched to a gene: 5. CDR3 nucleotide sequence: TGTGCCAGCAGCGTTACGGACAGGAGCTACGAGCAGTACTTC. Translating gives CASSVTDRSYEQYF.

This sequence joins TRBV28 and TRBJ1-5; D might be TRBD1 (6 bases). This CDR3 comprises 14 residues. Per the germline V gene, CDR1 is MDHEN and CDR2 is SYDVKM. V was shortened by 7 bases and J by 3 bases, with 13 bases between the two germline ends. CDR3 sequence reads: CASNRDRFNQPQHF. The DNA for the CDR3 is TGTGCCAGCAATCGCGACAGGTTCAATCAGCCCCAGCATTTT.

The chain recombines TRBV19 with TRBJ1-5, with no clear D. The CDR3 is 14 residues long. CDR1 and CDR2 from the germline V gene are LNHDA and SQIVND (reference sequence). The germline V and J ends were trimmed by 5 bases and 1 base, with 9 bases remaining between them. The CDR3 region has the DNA TGTGCCAGTAGTCTCCCCAGGAGCAATCAGCCCCAGCATTTT. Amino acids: CASSLPRSNQPQHF.

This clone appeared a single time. The CDR3: CASSLIAGGARAEQYF. The CDR3 coding sequence is TGTGCCAGCAGCTTAATTGCAGGGGGCGCAAGGGCTGAGCAGTACTTC. The chain has TRBV7-3 and TRBJ2-7; 8 positions match TRBD1. Germline V lookup: CDR1 SGHTA, CDR2 FQGTGA. CDR3 length: 16 residues. Unmatched junction bases numbered 12, after V lost 1 base and J lost 7 bases.

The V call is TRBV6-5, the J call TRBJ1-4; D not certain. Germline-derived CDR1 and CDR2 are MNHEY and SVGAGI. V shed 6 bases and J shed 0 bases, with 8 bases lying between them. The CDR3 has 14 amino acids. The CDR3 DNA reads TGTGCCAGCAGCTTTAGTGCAACTAATGAAAAACTGTTTTTT. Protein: CASSFSATNEKLFF.

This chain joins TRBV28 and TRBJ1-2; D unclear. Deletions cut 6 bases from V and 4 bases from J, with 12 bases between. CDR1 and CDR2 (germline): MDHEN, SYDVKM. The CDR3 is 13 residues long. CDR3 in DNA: TGTGCCAGCAGCCTAAGAGGGCCCTATGGCTACACCTTC. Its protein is CASSLRGPYGYTF.

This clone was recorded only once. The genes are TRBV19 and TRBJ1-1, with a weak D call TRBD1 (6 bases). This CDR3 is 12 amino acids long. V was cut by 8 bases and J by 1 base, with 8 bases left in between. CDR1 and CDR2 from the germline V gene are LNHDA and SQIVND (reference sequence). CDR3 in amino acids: CASRDKNTEAFF. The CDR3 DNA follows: TGTGCCAGTCGGGACAAGAACACTGAAGCTTTCTTT.